This is a list of T cell receptor beta chains from one sample in a study of shared clonotypes between healthy human individuals. Profiled with immunoSEQ multiplex PCR; TCRdb holds only in-frame clones, not every one. The table shows some 500,000 clones, with around 80% occurring only once. Sequenced: PBMCs. The receptors were sampled from a woman in her thirties or forties in good health. Some clones in this sample may be carry-over from other donors' samples. Both conserved end residues are part of each CDR3.

V	J	CDR3
TRBV6-1	TRBJ2-3	CASIQRRDTQYF
TRBV4-1	TRBJ1-1	CASSQFYGAEAFF
TRBV7-2	TRBJ2-2	CASSIYRVTGELFF
TRBV6-5	TRBJ2-1	CASTSGGSRDEQFF
TRBV2	TRBJ2-2	CASSVARVPTGELFF
TRBV7-2	TRBJ1-2	CASSWGQGTAGYTF
TRBV2	TRBJ2-1	CASRGSAGAGHEQFF
TRBV29-1	TRBJ1-5	CSVSGTGFGNQPQHF
TRBV27	TRBJ1-1	CASSPRAGGEAFF
TRBV28	TRBJ2-7	CASSSPGRSYEQYF
TRBV28	TRBJ2-5	CASLQETQYF
TRBV7-9	TRBJ1-1	CASSSGRVLPEAFF
TRBV10-2	TRBJ1-5	CASSVQGNQPQHF
TRBV11-1	TRBJ1-2	CASSTREGYGYTF
TRBV27	TRBJ1-4	CASSSAGTGGVDNEKLFF
TRBV27	TRBJ2-2	CASSTPGQGAAGELFF
TRBV4-2	TRBJ2-5	CASSHGTDAQETQYF
TRBV4-1	TRBJ1-1	CASSPFSGDGTEAFF
TRBV27	TRBJ2-3	CASQRASGSWGTDTQYF
TRBV7-2	TRBJ2-7	CASSPWTAGVYEQYF
TRBV29-1	TRBJ2-3	CSASGTSGFTDTQYF
TRBV6-4	TRBJ2-1	CASSGGGDYNEQFF